The T cell receptor beta chain described here comes from a study of blood T cell repertoires in COVID-19. Study at large: COVID-19 samples, acute and convalescent, were from the United States, Italy and Spain.

The CDR3 is 13 amino acids. The trim removed 4 bases at V and 8 bases at J, leaving 7 bases unmatched. The germline CDR1 and CDR2 sequences are SGDLS and YYNGEE. TCRdb keeps only in-frame clones here, not all; method: immunoSEQ multiplex PCR. The data show approximately 210,000 clones, with 92% seen just once and 0.95% to 1.5% held by the top ten. Sequencing input: peripheral blood. The chain joins TRBV9 to TRBJ1-2, with 8 bases aligning to TRBD1. The sequence was collected from a man aged 25 to 45 with acute or convalescent COVID-19. CDR3 loop: CASSLQGEGGYTF. CDR3 nucleotide sequence: TGTGCCAGCAGCTTACAGGGGGAAGGGGGCTACACCTTC.